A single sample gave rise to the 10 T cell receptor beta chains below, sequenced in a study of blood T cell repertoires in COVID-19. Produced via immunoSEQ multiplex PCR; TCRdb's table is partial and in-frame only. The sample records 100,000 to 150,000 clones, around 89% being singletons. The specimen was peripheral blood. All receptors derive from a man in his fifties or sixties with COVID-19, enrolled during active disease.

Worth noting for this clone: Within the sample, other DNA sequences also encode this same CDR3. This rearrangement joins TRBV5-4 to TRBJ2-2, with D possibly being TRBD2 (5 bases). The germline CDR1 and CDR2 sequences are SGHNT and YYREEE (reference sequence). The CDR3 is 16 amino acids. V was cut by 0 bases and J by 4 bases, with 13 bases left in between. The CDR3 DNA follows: TGTGCCAGCAGCTTGGGGCGGGCGGCGGGCACCGGGGAGCTGTTTTTT. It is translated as CASSLGRAAGTGELFF.

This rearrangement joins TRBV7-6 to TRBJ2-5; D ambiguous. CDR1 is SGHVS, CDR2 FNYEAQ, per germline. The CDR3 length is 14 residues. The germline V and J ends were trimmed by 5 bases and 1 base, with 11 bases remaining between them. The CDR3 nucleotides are TGTGCCAGCAGCCTCGAGGCAGCCCAAGAGACCCAGTACTTC. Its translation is CASSLEAAQETQYF.

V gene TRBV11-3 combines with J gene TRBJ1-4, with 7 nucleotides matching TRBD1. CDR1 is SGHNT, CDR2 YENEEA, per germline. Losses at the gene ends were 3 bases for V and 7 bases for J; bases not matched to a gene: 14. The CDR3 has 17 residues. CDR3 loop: CASSFHPARGQREKLFF. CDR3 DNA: TGTGCCAGCAGCTTCCACCCAGCGAGGGGGCAGCGTGAAAAACTGTTTTTT.

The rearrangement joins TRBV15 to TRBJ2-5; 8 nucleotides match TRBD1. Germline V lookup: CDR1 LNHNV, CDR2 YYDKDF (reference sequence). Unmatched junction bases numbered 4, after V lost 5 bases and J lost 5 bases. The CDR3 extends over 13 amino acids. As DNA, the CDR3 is TGTGCCACCAGCTCGGACAGGGCGGAGACCCAGTACTTC. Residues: CATSSDRAETQYF.

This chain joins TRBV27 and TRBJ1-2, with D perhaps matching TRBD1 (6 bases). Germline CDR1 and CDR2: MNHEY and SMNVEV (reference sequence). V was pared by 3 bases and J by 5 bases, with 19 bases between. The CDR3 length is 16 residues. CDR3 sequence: CASSFRQATGLYGYTF. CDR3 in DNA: TGTGCCAGCAGTTTTCGACAGGCCACGGGTTTGTATGGCTACACCTTC.

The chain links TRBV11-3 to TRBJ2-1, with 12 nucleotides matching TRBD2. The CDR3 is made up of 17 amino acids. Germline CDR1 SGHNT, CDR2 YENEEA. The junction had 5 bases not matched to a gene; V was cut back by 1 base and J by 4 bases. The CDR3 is CASSLGTSGKIYNEQFF. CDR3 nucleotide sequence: TGTGCCAGCAGCTTAGGGACTAGCGGGAAAATTTACAATGAGCAGTTCTTC.

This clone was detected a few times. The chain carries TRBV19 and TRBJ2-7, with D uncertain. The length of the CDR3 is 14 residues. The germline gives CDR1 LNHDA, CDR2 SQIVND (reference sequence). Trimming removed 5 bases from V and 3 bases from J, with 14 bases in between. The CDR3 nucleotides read TGTGCCAGTAGTGGTTCCGGTTATATCTACGAGCAGTACTTC. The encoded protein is CASSGSGYIYEQYF.

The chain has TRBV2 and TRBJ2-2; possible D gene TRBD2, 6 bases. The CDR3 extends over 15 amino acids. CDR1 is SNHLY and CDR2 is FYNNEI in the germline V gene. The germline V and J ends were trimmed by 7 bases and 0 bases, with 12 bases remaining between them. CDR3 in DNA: TGTGCCAGCAAGGCGGGGCTAGCGAACACCGGGGAGCTGTTTTTT. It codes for CASKAGLANTGELFF.

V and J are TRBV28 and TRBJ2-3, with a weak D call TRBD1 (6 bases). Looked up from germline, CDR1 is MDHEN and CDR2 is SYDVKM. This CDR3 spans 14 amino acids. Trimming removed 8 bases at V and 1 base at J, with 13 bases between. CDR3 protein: CASGYGGGTDTQYF. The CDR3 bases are TGTGCCAGCGGTTATGGGGGCGGCACAGATACGCAGTATTTT.

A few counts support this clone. This chain's CDR3 is CASSSSSGGHSPLHF. CDR3 nucleotides: TGTGCCAGCAGTTCATCTTCCGGGGGGCATTCACCCCTCCACTTT. The rearrangement uses TRBV11-2 and TRBJ1-6, with D possibly being TRBD1 (6 bases). Trimming cost V 6 bases and J 8 bases, with 17 bases left between them. Germline V gene lookup returns CDR1 SGHAT and CDR2 FQNNGV. The CDR3 runs 15 residues.